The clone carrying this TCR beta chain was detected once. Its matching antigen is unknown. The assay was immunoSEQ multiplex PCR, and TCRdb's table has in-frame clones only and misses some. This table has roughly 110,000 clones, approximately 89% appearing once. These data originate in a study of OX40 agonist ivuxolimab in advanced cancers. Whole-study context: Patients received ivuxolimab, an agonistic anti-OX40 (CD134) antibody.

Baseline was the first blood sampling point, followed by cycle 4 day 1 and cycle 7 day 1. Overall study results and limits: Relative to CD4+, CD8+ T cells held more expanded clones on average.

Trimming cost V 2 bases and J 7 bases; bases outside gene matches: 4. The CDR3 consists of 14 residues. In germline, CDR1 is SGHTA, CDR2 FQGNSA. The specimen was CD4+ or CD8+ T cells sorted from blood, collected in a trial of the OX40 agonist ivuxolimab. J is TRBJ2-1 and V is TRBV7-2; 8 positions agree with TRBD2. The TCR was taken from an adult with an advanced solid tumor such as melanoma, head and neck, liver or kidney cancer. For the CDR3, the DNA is TGTGCCAGCAGCTTAAGCGGGAGTGGGAATGAGCAGTTCTTC. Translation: CASSLSGSGNEQFF.